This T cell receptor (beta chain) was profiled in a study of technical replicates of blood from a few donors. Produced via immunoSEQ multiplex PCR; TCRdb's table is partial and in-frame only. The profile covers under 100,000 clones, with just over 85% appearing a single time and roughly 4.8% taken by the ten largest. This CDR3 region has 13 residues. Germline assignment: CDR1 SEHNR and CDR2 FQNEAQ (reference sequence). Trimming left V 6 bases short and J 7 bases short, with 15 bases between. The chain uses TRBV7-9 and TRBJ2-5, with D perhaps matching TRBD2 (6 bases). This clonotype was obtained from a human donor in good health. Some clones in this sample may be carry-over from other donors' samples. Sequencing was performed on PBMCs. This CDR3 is CASSSWRDGTQYF. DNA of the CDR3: TGTGCCAGCAGTTCCTGGCGGGACGGGACCCAGTACTTC.